The rows below give T cell receptor beta chains drawn from one sample of a study of cytomegalovirus exposure and HLA in healthy donors. Sequencing used immunoSEQ multiplex PCR; TCRdb keeps in-frame clones, though not all of them. The profile covers about 160,000 clones, with about 72% appearing a single time and around 3.4% taken by the ten largest. Sequences were obtained from PBMCs. These receptors were collected from a man aged 30 to 45 in good health and CMV-seropositive. CDR3s include the opening cysteine and the closing phenylalanine or tryptophan. The order of the fields is J gene, D gene, clone size, V gene, CDR3 protein, CDR3 DNA. D genes are given only for firm matches. For some rows the clone size is stated as once, few or many, or as a class when expanded; others skip it.

TRBJ2-2	-	-	TRBV7-2	CASSPRHLSTNTGELFF	TGTGCCAGCAGCCCACGACACCTTTCTACGAACACCGGGGAGCTGTTTTTT
TRBJ1-2	-	-	TRBV7-9	CASSSTKFYGYTF	TGTGCCAGCAGCTCGACAAAGTTCTATGGCTACACCTTC
TRBJ1-2	-	-	TRBV10-3	CAISVITNYGYTF	TGTGCCATCAGTGTTATAACTAACTATGGCTACACCTTC
TRBJ2-2	TRBD1	-	TRBV28	CASRGQVNTGELFF	TGTGCCAGCAGAGGACAGGTCAACACCGGGGAGCTGTTTTTT
TRBJ1-2	-	few	TRBV5-1	CASSLGTGPYTF	TGCGCCAGCAGCTTGGGTACAGGACCCTACACCTTC
TRBJ1-1	TRBD1	-	TRBV18	CASSPGQVGGGTEAFF	TGTGCCAGCTCACCAGGACAGGTGGGTGGAGGTACTGAAGCTTTCTTT
TRBJ2-7	TRBD1	few	TRBV6-1	CASSYDRASYEQYF	TGTGCCAGCAGCTACGACAGGGCCTCCTACGAGCAGTACTTC
TRBJ2-7	-	-	TRBV4-1	CASSQDGGRGSREQYF	TGCGCCAGCAGCCAAGATGGGGGCAGGGGATCGCGCGAGCAGTACTTC
TRBJ2-3	-	once	TRBV21-1	CASSLRTQPACPDTQYF	TGTGCCAGCAGCCTCCGGACTCAACCCGCCTGCCCAGATACGCAGTATTTT
TRBJ1-6	-	-	TRBV6-1	CASSDREDSPLHF	TGTGCCAGCAGTGACCGGGAAGATTCACCCCTCCACTTT
TRBJ2-2	-	-	TRBV5-1	CASGPSFAGPNTGELFF	TGCGCCAGCGGCCCAAGCTTCGCGGGACCAAACACCGGGGAGCTGTTTTTT
TRBJ1-5	-	-	TRBV28	CASSPLGGGYQPQHF	TGTGCCAGCAGTCCTCTGGGGGGGGGCTATCAGCCCCAGCATTTT
TRBJ2-1	-	-	TRBV7-8	CASTGFDFTRNEQFF	TGTGCCAGCACAGGGTTCGACTTTACGCGGAATGAGCAGTTCTTC
TRBJ2-1	TRBD1	-	TRBV2	CASRPGTGYNEQFF	TGTGCCAGCAGGCCCGGGACAGGCTACAATGAGCAGTTCTTC
TRBJ1-2	TRBD1	-	TRBV2	CASSEGQGSNYGYTF	TGTGCCAGCAGTGAGGGACAGGGGTCTAACTATGGCTACACCTTC
TRBJ2-7	TRBD1	-	TRBV7-2	CASSLGQGTYEQYF	TGTGCCAGCAGCCTCGGACAGGGGACCTACGAGCAGTACTTC
TRBJ1-1	-	-	TRBV7-2	CASSLPGDNTEAFF	TGTGCCAGCAGCTTACCAGGGGATAACACTGAAGCTTTCTTT
TRBJ2-6	-	-	TRBV4-1	CASSQEEGVGANVLTF	TGCGCCAGCAGCCAAGAGGAGGGTGTTGGGGCCAACGTCCTGACTTTC
TRBJ1-4	-	-	TRBV15	CATSGGLNEKLFF	TGTGCCACCAGCGGGGGCTTAAATGAAAAACTGTTTTTT
TRBJ1-6	-	-	TRBV18	CASSSGSNSPLHF	TGTGCCAGCTCTTCAGGGTCTAATTCACCCCTCCACTTT